This is a list of T cell receptor beta chains from one sample in a study of post-analysis software for immune sequencing data. TCRdb fed the PCR reads into MiXCR, producing one record per CDR3 protein. The table includes 600,000 to 750,000 distinct CDR3 sequences, approximately 60% detected once. Sequences were obtained from blood. These receptors were taken from a girl aged 2 to 9 with multiple sclerosis. CDR3s include the opening cysteine and the closing phenylalanine or tryptophan. The D gene is left open where the match is weak. For some rows the clone size is stated as once, few or many, or as a class when expanded; others skip it.

TRBV9	TRBJ2-5	.	14	.	CASSVEPGQETQYF	TGTGCCAGCAGCGTAGAACCAGGCCAAGAGACCCAGTACTTC
TRBV29-1	TRBJ2-3	few	14	.	CSAGGGHRTDTQYF	TGCAGCGCTGGGGGGGGGCACCGCACAGATACGCAGTATTTT
TRBV20-1	TRBJ1-5	.	14	TRBD1	CSASTPTGDQPQHF	TGCAGTGCCTCAACGCCCACAGGGGATCAGCCCCAGCATTTT
TRBV6-2/TRBV6-3	TRBJ2-1	.	16	TRBD2	CASSLTSGRARNEQFF	TGTGCCAGCAGTTTAACTAGCGGGAGGGCCAGAAATGAGCAGTTCTTC
TRBV6-1	TRBJ2-3	.	15	.	CASSEPAKSTDTQYF	TGTGCCAGCAGTGAACCGGCGAAGAGCACAGATACGCAGTATTTT
TRBV20-1	TRBJ2-5	.	17	TRBD2	CSASRLLLAGFDNEQYF	TGCAGTGCTAGCCGACTATTACTAGCGGGGTTTGATAATGAGCAGTACTTC
TRBV6-4	TRBJ2-3	many	13	.	CASSAGSTDTQYF	TGTGCCAGCAGTGCCGGGAGCACAGATACGCAGTATTTT
TRBV5-1	TRBJ2-7	.	14	.	CASSIDLQGGEQYF	TGCGCCAGCAGCATAGATTTACAAGGCGGCGAGCAGTACTTC
TRBV5-1	TRBJ1-1	.	14	.	CASSLTEEGTEAFF	TGCGCCAGCAGCCTCACAGAGGAAGGCACTGAAGCTTTCTTT
TRBV10-3	TRBJ2-1	.	18	.	CAISEFGGGSGTSFLQFF	TGTGCCATCAGTGAGTTCGGAGGGGGGAGCGGGACTTCGTTCTTGCAGTTCTTC
TRBV5-1	TRBJ2-3	.	16	.	CASSLAETPLGDTQYF	TGCGCCAGCAGCTTGGCCGAAACCCCATTGGGAGATACGCAGTATTTT
TRBV7-2	TRBJ1-3	few	15	.	CASSRQSMAVNTIYF	TGTGCCAGCAGCAGACAGAGTATGGCAGTAAACACCATATATTTT
TRBV29-1	TRBJ2-1	.	13	TRBD1	CSVDGQGLDEQFF	TGCAGCGTAGATGGACAGGGACTCGATGAGCAGTTCTTC
TRBV20-1	TRBJ2-1	once	14	.	CSAREERPYNEQFF	TGCAGTGCTAGAGAAGAGCGACCCTACAATGAGCAGTTCTTC
TRBV5-1	TRBJ2-7	.	14	TRBD1	CANSLGQGAAEQYF	TGCGCCAACAGCTTGGGGCAGGGGGCAGCGGAGCAGTACTTC
TRBV7-9	TRBJ2-1	.	12	.	CASSLQSVRQFF	TGTGCCAGCAGCTTGCAGTCGGTTAGGCAGTTCTTC
TRBV29-1	TRBJ2-1	.	14	.	CSVDDPKWGNEQFF	TGCAGCGTAGATGACCCCAAATGGGGCAATGAGCAGTTCTTC
TRBV4-2	TRBJ2-1	.	15	.	CASSQERTSYNEQFF	TGTGCCAGCAGCCAAGAGCGGACTTCTTACAATGAGCAGTTCTTC
TRBV5-1	TRBJ2-2	.	16	.	CASSLAPGGGTGELFF	TGCGCCAGCAGCTTGGCCCCCGGGGGCGGCACCGGGGAGCTGTTTTTT
TRBV14	TRBJ2-3	.	16	TRBD1	CASSQGDSLYADTQYF	TGTGCCAGCAGCCAAGGGGACAGTCTATATGCAGATACGCAGTATTTT
TRBV4-3	TRBJ2-3	.	14	.	CASSHGQPTDTQYF	TGCGCCAGCAGCCACGGACAGCCCACAGATACGCAGTATTTT
TRBV5-5	TRBJ2-7	.	15	.	CASSVITGRGFEQYF	TGTGCCAGCAGCGTTATAACAGGGAGGGGGTTCGAGCAGTACTTC
TRBV24-1	TRBJ2-1	few	15	.	CATGSGRSSYNEQFF	TGTGCCACCGGGAGCGGGCGAAGCTCCTACAATGAGCAGTTCTTC
TRBV29-1	TRBJ2-7	few	12	.	CSVSGASYEQYF	TGCAGCGTTTCCGGGGCATCCTACGAGCAGTACTTC
TRBV12-3/TRBV12-4	TRBJ2-7	few	15	TRBD1	CASSRDRGVDHEQYF	TGTGCCAGCAGTCGGGACAGGGGTGTGGACCACGAGCAGTACTTC
TRBV29-1	TRBJ2-1	.	11	.	CSGSTGHEQFF	TGCAGCGGTTCGACAGGCCATGAGCAGTTCTTC
TRBV10-3	TRBJ2-1	.	15	TRBD1	CAIRTGTGSHNEQFF	TGTGCCATCAGGACCGGGACAGGGAGCCACAATGAGCAGTTCTTC
TRBV20-1	TRBJ2-3	.	15	.	CSARARHSSTDTQYF	TGCAGTGCTAGGGCCAGACATTCTAGCACAGATACGCAGTATTTT
TRBV21-1	TRBJ2-5	.	14	.	CASNPDREQETQYF	TGTGCCAGCAACCCGGACAGGGAACAAGAGACCCAGTACTTC
TRBV6-5	TRBJ1-2	.	15	.	CASKYSETVAYGYTF	TGTGCCAGCAAGTACTCCGAGACGGTAGCCTATGGCTACACCTTC